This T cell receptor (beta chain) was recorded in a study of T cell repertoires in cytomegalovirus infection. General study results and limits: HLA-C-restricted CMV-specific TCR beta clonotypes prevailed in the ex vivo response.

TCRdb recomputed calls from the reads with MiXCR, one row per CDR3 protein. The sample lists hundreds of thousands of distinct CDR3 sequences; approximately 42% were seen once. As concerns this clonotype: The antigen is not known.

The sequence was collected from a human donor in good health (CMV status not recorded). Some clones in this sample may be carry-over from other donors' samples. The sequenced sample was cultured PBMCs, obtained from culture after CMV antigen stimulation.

The CDR3 DNA is TGCAGTGCTAGCCGGACCGCCGGAGATACGCAGTATTTT. This codes for CSASRTAGDTQYF. The V gene is TRBV20-1, the J gene TRBJ2-3; the D is unclear. The CDR3 spans 13 residues. Germline assignment: CDR1 DFQATT and CDR2 SNEGSKA (reference sequence). The germline V and J ends were trimmed by 3 bases and 5 bases, with 12 bases remaining between them.